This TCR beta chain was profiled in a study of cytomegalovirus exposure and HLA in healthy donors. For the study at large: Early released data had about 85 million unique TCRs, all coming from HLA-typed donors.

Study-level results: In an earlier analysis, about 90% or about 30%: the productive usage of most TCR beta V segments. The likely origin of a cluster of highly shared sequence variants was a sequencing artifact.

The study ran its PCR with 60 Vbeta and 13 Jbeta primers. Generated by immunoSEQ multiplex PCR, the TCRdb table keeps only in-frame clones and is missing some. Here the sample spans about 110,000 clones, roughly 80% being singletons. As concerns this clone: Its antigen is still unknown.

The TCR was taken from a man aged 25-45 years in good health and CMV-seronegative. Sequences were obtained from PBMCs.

The CDR3 sequence: CASNQRSTDTQYF. CDR3 bases: TGCGCCAGCAACCAGCGGAGCACAGATACGCAGTATTTT. The chain carries TRBV10-2 and TRBJ2-3, with D maybe TRBD2 (5 bases). This CDR3 comprises 13 residues. Germline CDR1 WSHSY, CDR2 SAAADI. Trimming shortened V by 7 bases and J by 0 bases, and 8 bases separated the two germline ends.